This TCR beta chain was observed in a study of T cell responses to AZD1222 COVID-19 vaccine (dated by TCRdb to the early 2020s). At the level of the whole study: A total of more than 230 trial participants underwent TCR sequencing, of whom more than 200 had received two doses of AZD1222 and around 25 had received two doses of the MenACWY control vaccine. Enrollment into the trials was organized by age into subgroups of 18-55, 56-69 and 70-plus years, and those subgroups contained about 160, 30 and 59 TCR-sequenced participants, respectively. Beyond this particular receptor, the publication reports: The 56-69-year group was small, and its depth increase did not reach significance, likely because of low power. Conclusions about previously exposed vaccinees were limited because only a handful of AZD1222 recipients were SARS-CoV-2 seropositive at baseline. Vaccine-associated CD4 TCRs spanned the whole spike protein, with dominant responses in regions 160-218 and 743-854. After two AZD1222 doses, spike-specific TCR breadth and depth were significantly higher than at day 0 and than in MenACWY recipients. Epitopes outside the regions mutated in the B.1.351 and B.1.1.7 variants were reportedly recognized by nearly half of the unique spike-specific TCRs. Most participants were white British and females outnumbered males, and the authors suggested that clonal diversity may have been underestimated. Because no day 14 peak-response samples were available, the repertoires could be characterized only after the peak T cell response.

The time point label, as the study defines it: about 28 days (+/-7) after the second vaccine dose. AZD1222 recipients whose second dose came at about 4 weeks and those whose second dose came at about 12 weeks were combined into one group, since spike-specific TCR depth and breadth did not differ between the two schedules. Samples from vaccinated people were obtained from the UK trials COV001 and COV002, which included a single-blind randomized controlled phase 2/3 trial of AZD1222 (ChAdOx1 nCoV-19) in healthy adults. For TCRbeta chain sequencing, PBMC samples from trial participants were taken at day 0 and at day 28 after the second dose. The CDR3 regions of human TCRbeta chains were subjected to immunosequencing. In the original analysis: TCRs in the repertoires were compared against a reference library of SARS-CoV-2-specific TCRs that had been generated with the MIRA antigen-specificity platform. Breadth was defined as the fraction of unique TCRs that were SARS-CoV-2-associated, and depth was defined as the fraction of total T cells that were SARS-CoV-2-associated. Using the MIRA data, each spike-specific TCR was assigned both to the spike region to which the TCR was reactive and to a CD4 or CD8 class. Log10-transformed breadth and depth values were compared by one-way ANOVA with Sidak's multiple comparisons tests. In TCRdb, the immuneACCESS table is reduced to in-frame sequences with V and J assigned. These tables do not hold every clone; where another copy was compared, an unresolved V gene accounts for under half, and the others remain unexplained. V, J and clone size are those of that table, while D and trimming were read from the DNA. This sample has fewer than 150,000 clones in its table, and approximately 92% of those were observed once. The ten largest make up roughly 7% of the sample.

On this clone: Its binding antigen is unknown. Base qualities are missing; no much larger clone stands one base away.

Sequences were derived from peripheral blood, sampled 28 days after the second AZD1222 dose. The receptor's source is an adult who received the AZD1222 COVID-19 vaccine.

The DNA sequence is TGCGCCAGCAGTCCCCGGACAGCTCAACAAGAGACCCAGTACTTC. Its protein is CASSPRTAQQETQYF. Recombination connected TRBV23-1 to TRBJ2-5; the D gene is possibly TRBD1, with 6 bases matching. TRBV23-1 is an open reading frame whose function is uncertain. V sheds 4 bases and J sheds 2 bases, leaving 14 bases between their ends. Counted from cysteine to phenylalanine, this CDR3 has 15 amino acids. The sequence is cut down to CDR3 DNA, 45 bases in frame from base 1.